This T cell receptor (beta chain) was captured by sequencing in a study of blood T cell repertoires in COVID-19. Overall study: Sources were T cells, B-cell-depleted T cells, or PBMCs; the material itself was cDNA or gDNA.

The age range of participants was about 18 to 100 years, with residence in about two dozen US areas. The data were produced by immunoSEQ multiplex PCR, yet TCRdb's version contains in-frame clones alone and is incomplete. The sample has hundreds of thousands of clones, more than 85% seen once; the top ten hold roughly 1.6%. The CDR3 has 12 residues. CDR1 and CDR2 from the germline V gene are SQVTM and ANQGSEA. J gave up 6 bases and V 6 bases, and 2 bases lay outside the gene matches. The sample taken for sequencing was PBMCs or T cells enriched from blood (not recorded which). The V and J genes are TRBV29-1 and TRBJ1-6, with 7 bases aligning to TRBD1. This sequence was found in a woman in her fifties or sixties who had recovered from COVID-19. CDR3 nucleotides: TGCAGCGTCCGGGACAGTAATTCACCCCTCCACTTT. Translated: CSVRDSNSPLHF.